Shown below are 26 T cell receptor beta chains from a single sample sequenced in a study of CD8+CD57+ T cells in acquired aplastic anemia. Patients chosen for sequencing had CD8+CD57+ cells that had expanded, as shown by flow cytometry. Both TCR beta VDJ combination and CDR3 sequence profiling were carried out. Genomic DNA was the template for this profiling. TCRdb passed the reads through MiXCR, listing each CDR3 protein once. The sample yields 450,000 to 600,000 distinct CDR3 sequences, around a third seen once. The sample taken for sequencing was sorted CD4+, CD8+, or CD8+CD57+ T cells (not recorded which) from PBMCs. These receptors came from a human donor with aplastic anemia.

This clonotype was picked up a small number of times. The V and J genes are TRBV7-6 and TRBJ2-1; D is ambiguous. This CDR3 spans 15 amino acids. CDR1 and CDR2 from the germline V gene are SGHVS and FNYEAQ. V shed 0 bases and J shed 6 bases, with 12 bases lying between them. The DNA of the CDR3 is TGTGCCAGCAGCTTAGCGGGTGGTACCCCCAATGAGCAGTTCTTC. Translating it yields CASSLAGGTPNEQFF.

This clonotype has a count of ten or more. V and J are TRBV20-1 and TRBJ1-2, with D maybe TRBD1 (5 bases). Trimming took off 0 bases at V and 3 bases at J, with 8 bases between the two ends. The germline V gene encodes CDR1 DFQATT and CDR2 SNEGSKA (reference sequence). The CDR3 contains 13 residues. The CDR3 DNA reads as TGCAGTGCTAGAGAAGACAGTGACTATGGCTACACCTTC. Translating it yields CSAREDSDYGYTF.

There are many counts of this clonotype. This chain connects TRBV6-1 to TRBJ2-7; 9 bases line up with TRBD1. V shed 7 bases, J shed 2 bases, and the junction held 3 bases outside the gene matches. There are 13 residues in the CDR3. Germline V gene data show CDR1 as MNHNS and CDR2 as SASEGT. The CDR3 spells CASTGQGTYEQYF. The CDR3 coding sequence is TGTGCCAGCACTGGACAGGGGACCTACGAGCAGTACTTC.

The rearrangement joins TRBV5-3 to TRBJ1-1; D gene ambiguous. TRBV5-3 is flagged as an ORF with uncertain function. V dropped 8 bases and J dropped 0 bases, with 17 bases sitting between them. This CDR3 has 15 amino acids. For the CDR3, the DNA is TGTGCCAGTAGTATAGCGGCAGCCATGAACACTGAAGCTTTCTTT. The encoded protein is CASSIAAAMNTEAFF.

This clonotype turned up a few times. V and J are TRBV25-1 and TRBJ2-1; no firm D call. Germline lookup yields CDR1 MGHDK and CDR2 SYGVNS. The CDR3 runs 15 residues. Trimming removed 4 bases at V and 8 bases at J, with 18 bases between. CDR3 bases: TGTGCCAGCAGTGCGGGCAGGCGTGGTGGAGATGAGCAGTTCTTC. Residues: CASSAGRRGGDEQFF. Variable domain in full (rest from reference TRBV25-1 and TRBJ2-1): EADIYQTPRYLVIGTGKKITLECSQTMGHDKMYWYQQDPGMELHLIHYSYGVNSTEKGDLSSESTVSRIRTEHFPLTLESARPSHTSQYLCASSAGRRGGDEQFFGPGTRLTVL.

This chain uses TRBV12-3 or TRBV12-4 with TRBJ2-3, with D hard to call. The CDR3 has 15 residues. V gave up 2 bases and J gave up 1 base, with 10 bases separating them. CDR3 protein: CASSLQVRGTDTQYF. The CDR3 DNA follows: TGTGCCAGCAGTTTACAGGTTCGGGGCACAGATACGCAGTATTTT.

This clonotype was seen a single time. V is TRBV20-1 and J is TRBJ1-2; TRBD1 is a possible D gene (5 bases). The CDR3 covers 13 residues. Germline values: CDR1 DFQATT, CDR2 SNEGSKA (reference sequence). Trimming took 1 base from V and 2 from J, leaving 8 bases between them. CDR3 DNA sequence: TGCAGTGCTAGAGCCAGGGACAACTATGGCTACACCTTC. Its translation: CSARARDNYGYTF.

The chain links TRBV5-1 to TRBJ1-3, with D unclear. V gave up 1 base and J gave up 0 bases, with 8 bases separating them. This CDR3 has 15 residues. Germline values: CDR1 SGHRS, CDR2 YFSETQ. The CDR3 bases are TGCGCCAGCAGCTTGTCTTTTAGCTCTGGAAACACCATATATTTT. It yields the protein CASSLSFSSGNTIYF.

The chain recombines TRBV9 with TRBJ2-5; D is perhaps TRBD1 (6 bases). The germline V gene has CDR1 SGDLS and CDR2 YYNGEE. This CDR3 contains 13 residues. Trimming pared 3 bases from V and 4 bases from J, leaving 10 bases between. For the CDR3, the DNA is TGTGCCAGCAGCGGCACAGGGATAGAGACCCAGTACTTC. This translates into CASSGTGIETQYF.

The rearrangement joins TRBV15 to TRBJ2-3; 10 bases are a match to TRBD1. With 4 bases clipped from V and 4 bases from J, the junction kept 2 bases outside the gene matches. The CDR3 loop spans 14 amino acids. The germline gives CDR1 LNHNV, CDR2 YYDKDF (reference sequence). CDR3 sequence (DNA): TGTGCCACCAGCACGGACAGGGGGTCAGATACGCAGTATTTT. It encodes CATSTDRGSDTQYF. Looking up the rest from reference TRBV15 and TRBJ2-3 gives the full variable domain: DAMVIQNPRYQVTQFGKPVTLSCSQTLNHNVMYWYQQKSSQAPKLLFHYYDKDFNNEADTPDNFQSRRPNTSFCFLDIRSPGLGDTAMYLCATSTDRGSDTQYFGPGTRLTVL.

The gene calls are TRBV11-1 and TRBJ1-3; D is undetermined. The CDR3 runs to 19 residues. Per the germline V gene, CDR1 is SGHAT and CDR2 is FQDESV (reference sequence). The ends were cut back, 6 bases at V and 0 bases at J, with 24 bases in the middle. The CDR3 region is CASRISGRPWSDSGNTIYF. For the CDR3, the DNA is TGTGCCAGCAGGATTTCCGGGAGGCCTTGGTCCGACTCTGGAAACACCATATATTTT.

This clonotype turned up a few times. A much more abundant neighbour one base away suggests this may be a read error. V is TRBV10-2 and J is TRBJ2-1; D remains unclear. V was pared by 4 bases and J by 6 bases, with 16 bases between. CDR3 length: 15 amino acids. Looked up from germline, CDR1 is WSHSY and CDR2 is SAAADI. CDR3 residues: CASSVNSLTGNEQFF. The CDR3 nucleotides are TGCGCCAGCAGTGTGAACTCACTAACGGGCAATGAGCAGTTCTTC.

The genes are TRBV10-2 and TRBJ2-7; 10 nucleotides line up with TRBD1. CDR1 is WSHSY, CDR2 SAAADI, per germline. Losses at the gene ends were 9 bases for V and 5 bases for J; bases not matched to a gene: 10. This CDR3 spans 14 amino acids. The DNA of the CDR3 is TGCGCCAGTCGGCAGGGACAGGGGAACCACGAGCAGTACTTC. It translates to CASRQGQGNHEQYF.

The J gene is TRBJ1-6, the V gene TRBV14; D ambiguous. V was clipped by 1 base and J by 5 bases, with 15 bases between them. This CDR3 comprises 17 residues. Germline V gene lookup returns CDR1 SGHDN and CDR2 FVKESK. CDR3 DNA: TGTGCCAGCAGCCAAGGGCTCCCCTCTATCCATAATTCACCCCTCCACTTT. Translation: CASSQGLPSIHNSPLHF.

This clonotype has more than one count but fewer than ten. The V and J genes are TRBV11-1 and TRBJ1-3; TRBD1 is a possible D gene (6 bases). The germline CDR1 and CDR2 sequences are SGHAT and FQDESV (reference sequence). This CDR3 contains 17 residues. The V end lost 3 bases, the J end lost 2 bases, and 17 bases lay between the germline ends. CDR3 region: CASSLWVAAGAGNTIYF. In DNA, the CDR3 is TGTGCCAGCAGCTTGTGGGTGGCCGCAGGGGCTGGAAACACCATATATTTT.

There are many counts of this clonotype. This chain joins TRBV9 and TRBJ2-2; D gene uncertain. There are 11 residues in the CDR3. Deletions cut 5 bases from V and 4 bases from J, with 3 bases between. Germline V lookup: CDR1 SGDLS, CDR2 YYNGEE. The CDR3 DNA reads TGTGCCAGCAGTGGCACCGGGGAGCTGTTTTTT. Amino acid sequence: CASSGTGELFF.

This clonotype appeared a few times. V usage is TRBV6-1 and J usage is TRBJ1-2; TRBD1 might be the D (6 bases). Germline V gene data show CDR1 as MNHNS and CDR2 as SASEGT. The CDR3 length is 14 residues. V lost 6 bases, J lost 8 bases, and 19 bases lay in between. The chain's CDR3 is CASRRDIQQEGYTF. CDR3 DNA: TGTGCCAGCAGGAGGGACATCCAACAGGAAGGCTACACCTTC.

In this sample, this clonotype turned up many times. At one boundary the junction diverges from the germline segment, which might be a read error. The chain uses TRBV5-1 and TRBJ2-3, with TRBD2 identical over 9 bases. Germline lookup yields CDR1 SGHRS and CDR2 YFSETQ. CDR3 length equals 13 residues. DNA of the CDR3: TGTGCCAGCAGCGGGGGGAACACAGATACGCAGTATTTT. Its protein product is CASSGGNTDTQYF.

This clonotype was counted at least ten times. The chain uses TRBV25-1 and TRBJ1-6; 9 positions match TRBD1. The germline V gene has CDR1 MGHDK and CDR2 SYGVNS. The V and J ends lost 4 bases and 4 bases, in that order; junction bases with no gene match: 14. This CDR3 comprises 19 residues. CDR3: CASSAEHPRDREYNSPLHF. In nucleotides, the CDR3 is TGTGCCAGCAGTGCTGAACATCCACGGGACAGGGAGTATAATTCACCCCTCCACTTT.

V and J are TRBV9 and TRBJ2-5; tentatively, D is TRBD1 or TRBD2 (5 bases each). CDR3 length: 15 residues. Trimming pared 3 bases from V and 1 base from J, leaving 13 bases between. The germline gives CDR1 SGDLS, CDR2 YYNGEE. CDR3: CASSEMGDPQETQYF. CDR3 DNA: TGTGCCAGCAGCGAGATGGGGGACCCCCAAGAGACCCAGTACTTC.

This clonotype was picked up a small number of times. This clone may be a read error of a much larger clone one base away. The chain carries TRBV5-1 and TRBJ1-2; 8 bases fit TRBD1. Germline V lookup: CDR1 SGHRS, CDR2 YFSETQ. This CDR3 is 14 amino acids long. The DNA for the CDR3 is TGCGTCAGCAGCTCGACAACATCAGGGGGCGGCTACACCTTC. This translates into CVSSSTTSGGGYTF.

The table lists this clonotype with many counts. A clone one base away is much larger, so this may be a read error. This chain joins TRBV25-1 and TRBJ1-1; D gene unclear. There are 15 residues in the CDR3. Looked up from germline, CDR1 is MGHDK and CDR2 is SYGVNS. The CDR3 loop reads CASSSPEPLNPEALF. The CDR3 region has the DNA TGTGCCAGCTCCAGCCCGGAACCGCTAAACCCTGAAGCTCTCTTT.

This clonotype was recorded a few times. The chain uses TRBV6-1 and TRBJ2-1; D is perhaps TRBD2 (6 bases). The germline V gene has CDR1 MNHNS and CDR2 SASEGT. V was clipped by 3 bases and J by 6 bases, with 12 bases between them. The CDR3 has 14 residues. CDR3 sequence reads: CASSDGWRGNEQFF. CDR3 sequence (DNA): TGTGCCAGCAGTGATGGGTGGCGGGGCAATGAGCAGTTCTTC.

The genes are TRBV25-1 and TRBJ2-1; 12 nucleotides match TRBD1. Looked up from germline, CDR1 is MGHDK and CDR2 is SYGVNS. This CDR3 has 17 residues. Germline trimming cut 2 bases from V and 8 bases from J; bases unmatched to any gene: 10. The CDR3 region has the DNA TGTGCCAGCAGTGAAGGGGACAGGGGGCGCGGGGTTCATGAGCAGTTCTTC. This translates into CASSEGDRGRGVHEQFF.

This clonotype was counted many times. This sequence joins TRBV7-8 and TRBJ1-1, with D tentatively TRBD1 (5 bases). The CDR3 length is 13 residues. Germline V lookup: CDR1 SGHVS, CDR2 FQNEAQ. V was trimmed by 5 bases and J by 5 bases, leaving 12 bases between them. The CDR3: CASSQKGLTEAFF. The CDR3 DNA reads as TGTGCCAGCAGCCAGAAGGGGCTTACTGAAGCTTTCTTT.

The V gene is TRBV20-1, the J gene TRBJ1-3; no definite D call. This CDR3 contains 14 residues. The V gene's germline CDR1 is DFQATT and CDR2 SNEGSKA (reference sequence). The germline V and J ends were trimmed by 6 bases and 0 bases, with 12 bases remaining between them. CDR3 DNA sequence: TGCAGTGCCGAGGCCCTGAGCTCTGGAAACACCATATATTTT. Its protein is CSAEALSSGNTIYF.